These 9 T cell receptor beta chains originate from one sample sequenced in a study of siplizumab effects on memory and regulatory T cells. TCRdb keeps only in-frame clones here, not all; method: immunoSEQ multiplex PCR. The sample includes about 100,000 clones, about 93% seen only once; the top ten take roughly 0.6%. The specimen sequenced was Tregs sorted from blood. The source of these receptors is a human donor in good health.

CDR3 sequence: CASRSGGTHTHNYGYTF. As DNA, the CDR3 is TGTGCCAGCAGGTCAGGAGGGACCCATACCCACAACTATGGCTACACCTTC. V gene TRBV28 combines with J gene TRBJ1-2; D may be TRBD1 (5 bases). V was shortened by 6 bases and J by 2 bases, with 22 bases between the two germline ends. The CDR3 is 17 residues long. Germline V gives CDR1 MDHEN, CDR2 SYDVKM.

The CDR3 DNA reads TGTGCCTGGAGTGGCCCTCTAGGGGGGGAGGGCTACACCTTC. Its protein is CAWSGPLGGEGYTF. The chain joins TRBV30 to TRBJ1-2, with a weak D call TRBD1 (6 bases). CDR3 length: 14 amino acids. Germline values: CDR1 GTSNPN, CDR2 SVGIG (reference sequence). V lost 1 base, J lost 8 bases, and 17 bases lay in between. The whole variable domain, filled in from reference TRBV30 and TRBJ1-2, reads SQTIHQWPATLVQPVGSPLSLECTVEGTSNPNLYWYRQAAGRGLQLLFYSVGIGQISSEVPQNLSASRPQDRQFILSSKKLLLSDSGFYLCAWSGPLGGEGYTFGSGTRLTVV.

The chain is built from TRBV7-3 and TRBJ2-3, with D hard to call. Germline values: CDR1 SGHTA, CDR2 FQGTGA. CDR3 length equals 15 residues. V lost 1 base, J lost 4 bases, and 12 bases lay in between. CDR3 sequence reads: CASSLSRLVSDTQYF. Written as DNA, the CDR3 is TGTGCCAGCAGCTTAAGTCGGCTAGTTTCAGATACGCAGTATTTT.

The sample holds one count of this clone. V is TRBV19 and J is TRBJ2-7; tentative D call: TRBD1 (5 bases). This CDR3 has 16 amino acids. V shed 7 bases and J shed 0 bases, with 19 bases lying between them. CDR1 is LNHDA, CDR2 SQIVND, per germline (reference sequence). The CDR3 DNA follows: TGTGCCAGTAAATTCACAGGTTTCTCGAGCTCCTACGAGCAGTACTTC. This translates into CASKFTGFSSSYEQYF.

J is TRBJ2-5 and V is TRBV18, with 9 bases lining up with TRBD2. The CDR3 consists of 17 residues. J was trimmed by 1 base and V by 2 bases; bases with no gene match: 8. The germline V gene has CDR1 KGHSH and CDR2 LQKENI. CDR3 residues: CASSPAAGGPFQETQYF. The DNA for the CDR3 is TGTGCCAGCTCACCAGCGGCGGGAGGGCCTTTCCAAGAGACCCAGTACTTC.

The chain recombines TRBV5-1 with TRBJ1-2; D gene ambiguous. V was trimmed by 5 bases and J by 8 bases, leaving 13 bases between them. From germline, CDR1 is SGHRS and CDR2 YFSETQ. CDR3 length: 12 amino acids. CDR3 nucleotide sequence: TGCGCCAGCAGTCCCGGGGTCGGGGGCTACACCTTC. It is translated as CASSPGVGGYTF.

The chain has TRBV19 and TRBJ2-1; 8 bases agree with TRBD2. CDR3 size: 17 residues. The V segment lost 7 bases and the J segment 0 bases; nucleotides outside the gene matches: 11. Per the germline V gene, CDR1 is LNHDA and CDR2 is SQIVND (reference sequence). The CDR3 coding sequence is TGTGCCAGTAAGGAGGAGCGGGGGAGGAGCTCCTACAATGAGCAGTTCTTC. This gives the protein CASKEERGRSSYNEQFF.

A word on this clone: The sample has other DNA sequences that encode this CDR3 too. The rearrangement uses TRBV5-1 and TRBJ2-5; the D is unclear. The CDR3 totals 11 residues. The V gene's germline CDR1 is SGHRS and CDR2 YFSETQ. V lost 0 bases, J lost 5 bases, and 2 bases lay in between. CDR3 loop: CASSLAETQYF. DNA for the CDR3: TGCGCCAGCAGCTTGGCGGAGACCCAGTACTTC. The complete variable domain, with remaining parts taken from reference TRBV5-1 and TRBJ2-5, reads KAGVTQTPRYLIKTRGQQVTLSCSPISGHRSVSWYQQTPGQGLQFLFEYFSETQRNKGNFPGRFSGRQFSNSRSEMNVSTLELGDSALYLCASSLAETQYFGPGTRLLVL.

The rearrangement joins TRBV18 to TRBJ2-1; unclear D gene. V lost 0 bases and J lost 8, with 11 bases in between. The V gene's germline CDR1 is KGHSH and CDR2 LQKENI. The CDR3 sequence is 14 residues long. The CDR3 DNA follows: TGTGCCAGCTCACCACCGGATAAGTGGCATGAGCAGTTCTTC. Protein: CASSPPDKWHEQFF.